This T cell receptor beta chain was found in a study of cytomegalovirus exposure and HLA in healthy donors. V lost 3 bases, J lost 5 bases, and 13 bases lay in between. CDR1 and CDR2 (germline): SNHLY, FYNNEI. The CDR3 runs 15 residues. The PCR ran on 60 Vbeta and 13 Jbeta primers. Assay used: immunoSEQ multiplex PCR; TCRdb lists only in-frame clones, some missing. The table records 100,000 to 130,000 clones, around 69% of them present only once. The study's findings and limits: Reports indicated that the classifier achieved high specificity and sensitivity in diagnosing cytomegalovirus status. CMV serostatus was the only recorded immune exposure for donors.

About this clone itself: Its antigen is not known.

V usage is TRBV2 and J usage is TRBJ2-2; a weak D match, TRBD1 (5 bases). Sample: PBMCs. The TCR sequence derives from a man aged 18 to 35 in good health and CMV-seronegative. The CDR3 nucleotides read TGTGCCAGCAGTGAGTACAGGTTGAGGACCGGGGAGCTGTTTTTT. This translates into CASSEYRLRTGELFF.